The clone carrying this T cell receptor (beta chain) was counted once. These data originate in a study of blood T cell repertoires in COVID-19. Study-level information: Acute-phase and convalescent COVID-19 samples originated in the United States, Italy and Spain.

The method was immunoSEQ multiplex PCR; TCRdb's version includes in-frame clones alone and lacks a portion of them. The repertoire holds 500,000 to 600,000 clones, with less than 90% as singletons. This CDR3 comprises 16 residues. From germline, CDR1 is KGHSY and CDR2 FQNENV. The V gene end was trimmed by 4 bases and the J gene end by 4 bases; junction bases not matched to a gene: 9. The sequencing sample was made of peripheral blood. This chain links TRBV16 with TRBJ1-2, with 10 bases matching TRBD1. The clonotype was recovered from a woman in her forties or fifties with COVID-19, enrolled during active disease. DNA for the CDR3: TGTGCCAGCAGCCCGGACCGACAGGGGGCAGCCTATGGCTACACCTTC. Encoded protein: CASSPDRQGAAYGYTF. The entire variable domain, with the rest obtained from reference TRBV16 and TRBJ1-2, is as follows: GEEVAQTPKHLVRGEGQKAKLYCAPIKGHSYVFWYQQVLKNEFKFLISFQNENVFDETGMPKERFSAKCLPNSPCSLEIQATKLEDSAVYFCASSPDRQGAAYGYTFGSGTRLTVV.